This T cell receptor beta chain was sequenced in a study of blood T cells in healthy people across ages. The authors ran a second PCR of about 6 to 11 cycles using a sample-barcoded 5' primer and a J-beta primer mix. TCRdb ran MiXCR on the 5' RACE reads and lists one entry per CDR3 protein. This table has under 800,000 distinct CDR3 sequences, 20% to 25% appearing once. Samples each yielded at least 5 micrograms of total RNA. Deletions cut 0 bases from V and 1 base from J, with 15 bases between. CDR1 is MGHRA, CDR2 YSYEKL, per germline. There are 17 residues in the CDR3. Material: blood. The receptor comes from a man aged 65 to 85 in good health. V usage is TRBV4-1 and J usage is TRBJ2-5, with D tentatively TRBD1 (5 bases). CDR3 amino acids: CASSQDRGSGRQETQYF. CDR3 sequence (DNA): TGCGCCAGCAGCCAAGATAGGGGCAGTGGGCGCCAAGAGACCCAGTACTTC.